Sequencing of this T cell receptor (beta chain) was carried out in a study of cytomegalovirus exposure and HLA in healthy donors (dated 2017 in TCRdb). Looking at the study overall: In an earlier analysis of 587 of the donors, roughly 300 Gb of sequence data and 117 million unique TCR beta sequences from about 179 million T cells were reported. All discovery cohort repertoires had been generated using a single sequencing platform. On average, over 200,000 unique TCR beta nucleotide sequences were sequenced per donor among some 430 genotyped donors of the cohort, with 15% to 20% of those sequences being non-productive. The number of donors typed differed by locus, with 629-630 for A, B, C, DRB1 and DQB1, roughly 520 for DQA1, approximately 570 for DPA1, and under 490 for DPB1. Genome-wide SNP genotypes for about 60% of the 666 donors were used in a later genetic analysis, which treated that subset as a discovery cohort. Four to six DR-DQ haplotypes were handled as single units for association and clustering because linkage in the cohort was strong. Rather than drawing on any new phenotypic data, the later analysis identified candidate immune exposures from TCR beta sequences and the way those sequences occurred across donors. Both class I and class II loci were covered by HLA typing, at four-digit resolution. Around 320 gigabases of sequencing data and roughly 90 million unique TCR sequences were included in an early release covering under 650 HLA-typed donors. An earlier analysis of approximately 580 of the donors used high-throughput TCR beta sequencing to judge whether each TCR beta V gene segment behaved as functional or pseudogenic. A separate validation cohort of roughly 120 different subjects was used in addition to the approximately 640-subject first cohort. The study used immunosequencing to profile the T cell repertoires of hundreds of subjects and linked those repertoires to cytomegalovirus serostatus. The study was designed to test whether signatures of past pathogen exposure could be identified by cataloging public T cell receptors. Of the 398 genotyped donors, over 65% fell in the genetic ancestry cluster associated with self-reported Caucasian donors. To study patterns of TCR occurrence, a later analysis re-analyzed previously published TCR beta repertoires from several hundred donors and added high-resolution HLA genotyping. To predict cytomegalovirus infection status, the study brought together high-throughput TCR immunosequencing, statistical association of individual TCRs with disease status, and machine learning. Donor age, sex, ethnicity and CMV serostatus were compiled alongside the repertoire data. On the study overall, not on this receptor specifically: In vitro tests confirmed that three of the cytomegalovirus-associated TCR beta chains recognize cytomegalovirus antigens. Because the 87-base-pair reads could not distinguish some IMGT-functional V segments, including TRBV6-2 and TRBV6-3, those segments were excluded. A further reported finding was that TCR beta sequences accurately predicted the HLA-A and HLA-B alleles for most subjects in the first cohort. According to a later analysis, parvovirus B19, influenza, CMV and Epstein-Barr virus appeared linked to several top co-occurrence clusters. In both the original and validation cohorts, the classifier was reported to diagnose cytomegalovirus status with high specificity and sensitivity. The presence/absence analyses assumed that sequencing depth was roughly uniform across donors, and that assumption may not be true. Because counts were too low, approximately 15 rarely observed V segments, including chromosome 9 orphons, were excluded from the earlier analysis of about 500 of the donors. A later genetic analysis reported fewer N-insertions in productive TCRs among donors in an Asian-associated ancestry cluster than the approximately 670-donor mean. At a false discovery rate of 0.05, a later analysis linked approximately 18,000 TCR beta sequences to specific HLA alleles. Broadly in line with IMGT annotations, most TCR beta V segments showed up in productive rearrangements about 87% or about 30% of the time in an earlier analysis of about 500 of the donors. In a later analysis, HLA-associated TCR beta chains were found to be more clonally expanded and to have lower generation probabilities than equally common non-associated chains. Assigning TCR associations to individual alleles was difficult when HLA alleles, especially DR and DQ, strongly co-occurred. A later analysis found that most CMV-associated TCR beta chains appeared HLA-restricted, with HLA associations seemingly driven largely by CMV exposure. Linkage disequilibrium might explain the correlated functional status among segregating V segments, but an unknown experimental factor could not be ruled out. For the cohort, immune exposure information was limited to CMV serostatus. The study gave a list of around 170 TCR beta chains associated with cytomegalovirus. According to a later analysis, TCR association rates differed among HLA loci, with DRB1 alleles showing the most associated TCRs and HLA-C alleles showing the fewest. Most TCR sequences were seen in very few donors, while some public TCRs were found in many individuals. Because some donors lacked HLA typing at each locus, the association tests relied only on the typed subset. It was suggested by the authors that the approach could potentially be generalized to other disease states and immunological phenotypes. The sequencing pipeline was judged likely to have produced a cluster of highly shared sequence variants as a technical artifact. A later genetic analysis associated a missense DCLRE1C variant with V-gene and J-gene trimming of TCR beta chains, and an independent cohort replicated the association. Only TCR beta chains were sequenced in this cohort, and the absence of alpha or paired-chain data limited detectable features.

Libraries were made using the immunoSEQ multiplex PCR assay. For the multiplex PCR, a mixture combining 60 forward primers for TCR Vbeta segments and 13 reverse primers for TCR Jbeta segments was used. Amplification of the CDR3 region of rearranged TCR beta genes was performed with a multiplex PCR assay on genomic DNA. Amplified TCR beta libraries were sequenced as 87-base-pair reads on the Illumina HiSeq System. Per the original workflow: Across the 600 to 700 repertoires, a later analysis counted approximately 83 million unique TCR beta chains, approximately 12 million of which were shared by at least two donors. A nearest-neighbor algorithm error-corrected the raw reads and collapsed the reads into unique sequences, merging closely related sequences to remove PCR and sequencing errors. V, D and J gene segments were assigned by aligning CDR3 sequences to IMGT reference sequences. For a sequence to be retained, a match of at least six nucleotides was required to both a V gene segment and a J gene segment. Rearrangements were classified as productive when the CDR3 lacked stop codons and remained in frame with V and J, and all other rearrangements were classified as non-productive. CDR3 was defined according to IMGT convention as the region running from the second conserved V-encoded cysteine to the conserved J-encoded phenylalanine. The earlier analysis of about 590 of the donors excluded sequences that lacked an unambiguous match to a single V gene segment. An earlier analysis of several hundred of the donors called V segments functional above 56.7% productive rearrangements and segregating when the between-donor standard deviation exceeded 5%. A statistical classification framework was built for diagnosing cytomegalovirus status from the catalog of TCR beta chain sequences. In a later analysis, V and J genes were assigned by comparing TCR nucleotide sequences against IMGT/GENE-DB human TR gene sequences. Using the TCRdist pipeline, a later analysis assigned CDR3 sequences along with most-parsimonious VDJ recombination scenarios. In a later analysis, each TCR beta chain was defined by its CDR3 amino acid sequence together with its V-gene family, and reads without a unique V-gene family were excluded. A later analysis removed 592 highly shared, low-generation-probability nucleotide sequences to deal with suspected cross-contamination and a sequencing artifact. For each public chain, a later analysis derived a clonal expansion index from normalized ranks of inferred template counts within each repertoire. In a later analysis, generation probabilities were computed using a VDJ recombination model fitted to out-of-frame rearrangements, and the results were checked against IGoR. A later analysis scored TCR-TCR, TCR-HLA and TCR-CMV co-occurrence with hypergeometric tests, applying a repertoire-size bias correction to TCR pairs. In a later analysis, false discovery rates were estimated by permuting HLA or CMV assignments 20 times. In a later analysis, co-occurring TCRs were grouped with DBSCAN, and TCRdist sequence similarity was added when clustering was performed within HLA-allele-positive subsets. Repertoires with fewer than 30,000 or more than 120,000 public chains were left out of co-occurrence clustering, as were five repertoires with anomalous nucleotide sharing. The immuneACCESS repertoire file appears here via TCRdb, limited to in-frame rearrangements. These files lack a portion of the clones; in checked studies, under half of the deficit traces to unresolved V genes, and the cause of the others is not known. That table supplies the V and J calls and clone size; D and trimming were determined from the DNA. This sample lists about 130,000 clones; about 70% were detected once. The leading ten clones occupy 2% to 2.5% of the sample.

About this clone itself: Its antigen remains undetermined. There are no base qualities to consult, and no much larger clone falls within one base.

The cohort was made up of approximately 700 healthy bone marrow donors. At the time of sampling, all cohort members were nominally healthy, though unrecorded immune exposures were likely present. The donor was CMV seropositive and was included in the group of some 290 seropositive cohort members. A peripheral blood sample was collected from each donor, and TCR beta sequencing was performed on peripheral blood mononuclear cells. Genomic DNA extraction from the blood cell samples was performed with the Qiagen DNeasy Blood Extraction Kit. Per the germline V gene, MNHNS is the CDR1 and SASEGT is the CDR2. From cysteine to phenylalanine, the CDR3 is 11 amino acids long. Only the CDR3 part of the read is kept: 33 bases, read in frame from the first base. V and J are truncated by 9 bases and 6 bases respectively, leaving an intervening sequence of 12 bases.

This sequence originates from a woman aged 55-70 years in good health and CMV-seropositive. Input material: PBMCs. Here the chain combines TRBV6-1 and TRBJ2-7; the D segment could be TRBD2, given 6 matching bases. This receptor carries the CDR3 CARRLVLEQYF. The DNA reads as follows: TGTGCCAGACGACTAGTGCTCGAGCAGTACTTC.